This TCR beta chain comes out of a study of T cells in localized non-small cell lung cancer. Overall study findings and caveats: Paired adjacent lung recovered a median approximately 62 of the top 100 tumor clones.

Here immunoSEQ multiplex PCR was the method, and the copy in TCRdb shows in-frame clones only, minus some. Among roughly 25,000 clones listed, about nine tenths were seen once. V was clipped by 7 bases and J by 3 bases; unmatched bases: 10. The CDR3 runs 15 residues. Per the germline V gene, CDR1 is MNHNS and CDR2 is SASEGT. In this sample, this clone turned up once. Its antigen is undetermined. Sequenced material: peripheral blood, taken before any cancer treatment. This clonotype was obtained from a woman between 35 and 70 years old with stage I lung adenocarcinoma. V usage is TRBV6-1 and J usage is TRBJ1-2; 8 bases fit TRBD1. The CDR3 here is CASTLLGQGDYGYTF. The CDR3, as DNA: TGTGCCAGCACCCTTCTAGGACAGGGCGACTATGGCTACACCTTC.